One sample yielded the 10 T cell receptor beta chains listed below, sequenced in a study of blood T cell repertoires in COVID-19. The repertoire was sequenced with immunoSEQ multiplex PCR; TCRdb's copy has only in-frame clones and lacks some. The sample has hundreds of thousands of clones; roughly 80% are singletons. Sequenced: peripheral blood. These receptors originate from a woman of 80 years or more with acute or convalescent COVID-19.

The V gene is TRBV5-4, the J gene TRBJ2-7; D might be TRBD2 (6 bases). With 4 bases removed from V and 2 bases from J, the gap between germline ends came to 13 bases. Germline loops: CDR1 SGHNT, CDR2 YYREEE (reference sequence). The CDR3 has 14 residues. In DNA form, the CDR3 reads TGTGCCAGCAGCCCAGTTGCGGGACCCTACGAGCAGTACTTC. This gives the protein CASSPVAGPYEQYF.

In DNA form, the CDR3 reads TGTGCCAGCGACAATCGACGACAGGGCACTAATGAAAAACTGTTTTTT. Translating it yields CASDNRRQGTNEKLFF. The rearrangement uses TRBV19 and TRBJ1-4, with TRBD1 matching 7 bases. Trimming removed 9 bases from V and 2 bases from J; junction bases left unmatched: 12. The CDR3 has 16 residues. Germline-derived CDR1 and CDR2 are LNHDA and SQIVND (reference sequence). Filled out from reference TRBV19 and TRBJ1-4, the complete variable domain reads DGGITQSPKYLFRKEGQNVTLSCEQNLNHDAMYWYRQDPGQGLRLIYYSQIVNDFQKGDIAEGYSVSREKKESFPLTVTSAQKNPTAFYLCASDNRRQGTNEKLFFGSGTQLSVL.

The V and J genes are TRBV3-1 (or the pseudogene TRBV3-2) and TRBJ2-5; 10 bases align to TRBD2. J was trimmed by 1 base and V by 6 bases; bases with no gene match: 11. This CDR3 contains 17 residues. Germline CDR1 reads LGHDT; CDR2 reads YNNKEL (reference sequence). The CDR3: CASSFLKGLAAQETQYF. In DNA, the CDR3 is TGTGCCAGCAGTTTTCTTAAAGGACTAGCGGCCCAAGAGACCCAGTACTTC.

This rearrangement joins TRBV5-1 to TRBJ1-3; tentative D call: TRBD1 (5 bases). V gave up 0 bases and J gave up 5 bases, with 12 bases separating them. The CDR3 has 15 residues. The V gene's germline CDR1 is SGHRS and CDR2 YFSETQ. This CDR3 reads CASSLEARERNTIYF. In DNA form, the CDR3 reads TGCGCCAGCAGCTTGGAGGCCAGGGAAAGAAACACCATATATTTT.

The chain links TRBV6-5 to TRBJ1-4; TRBD1 matches at 8 bases. V was pared by 5 bases and J by 4 bases, with 6 bases of the junction left unmatched. CDR3 length equals 15 residues. Germline V lookup: CDR1 MNHEY, CDR2 SVGAGI. CDR3: CASSRGQGGNEKLFF. Here the CDR3 DNA reads TGTGCCAGCAGTAGAGGACAGGGCGGTAATGAAAAACTGTTTTTT.

This clone came up a few times. V and J are TRBV3-1 (or the pseudogene TRBV3-2) and TRBJ2-1; 7 bases agree with TRBD1. CDR3 length equals 14 residues. The V and J ends lost 4 bases and 5 bases, in that order; junction bases with no gene match: 5. Looked up from germline, CDR1 is LGHDT and CDR2 is YNNKEL (reference sequence). CDR3 coding DNA: TGTGCCAGCAGCCCCGGGACAGCTAACAATGAGCAGTTCTTC. It yields the protein CASSPGTANNEQFF.

In nucleotides, the CDR3 is TGTGCCAGCAGCTCCGACGGACAGGCTAGATTCCTCCACTTT. Its protein product is CASSSDGQARFLHF. The J gene is TRBJ1-6, the V gene TRBV7-2; 7 bases are a match to TRBD1. Germline V gene lookup returns CDR1 SGHTA and CDR2 FQGNSA. The V segment lost 4 bases and the J segment 15 bases; nucleotides outside the gene matches: 12. The CDR3 runs to 14 residues.

The table lists this clone with a count of one. Within the sample, other DNA sequences also encode this same CDR3. The chain is built from TRBV19 and TRBJ1-1, with 7 bases aligning to TRBD1. Germline loops: CDR1 LNHDA, CDR2 SQIVND (reference sequence). Unmatched junction bases numbered 8, after V lost 3 bases and J lost 1 base. The CDR3 consists of 16 residues. The CDR3 here is CASSIDQGGSNTEAFF. CDR3 coding DNA: TGTGCCAGTAGTATTGATCAGGGGGGATCGAACACTGAAGCTTTCTTT.

The chain is built from TRBV7-3 and TRBJ2-3; 12 bases are a match to TRBD2. Germline V gives CDR1 SGHTA, CDR2 FQGTGA. The CDR3 runs to 16 residues. Losses at the gene ends were 5 bases for V and 4 bases for J; bases not matched to a gene: 7. The CDR3 DNA is TGTGCCAGCAGCCTCCGACTAGCGGGAGTGGCAGATACGCAGTATTTT. It translates to CASSLRLAGVADTQYF.

The gene calls are TRBV10-3 and TRBJ2-7, with 9 nucleotides matching TRBD1. CDR3 length: 16 residues. Germline-derived CDR1 and CDR2 are ENHRY and SYGVKD. Trimming cost V 2 bases and J 4 bases; bases outside gene matches: 9. This CDR3 is CAISEQGTGSLYEQYF. The CDR3 nucleotides are TGTGCCATCAGTGAGCAAGGGACAGGGAGTTTATACGAGCAGTACTTC.